The source of this T cell receptor beta chain is a study of T-cell memory formation after mild COVID-19. Study in general: Most TCR clusters belonged to a single donor. Study-level points and caveats: There was a balanced CD4/CD8 profile in clones contracting day 15 to 85, and later expanders leaned CD4+.

Turning to this clonotype: What it binds is not known.

The length of the CDR3 is 12 residues. Germline V gives CDR1 SGHRS, CDR2 YFSETQ. Trimming took off 1 base at V and 6 bases at J, with 7 bases between the two ends. TCRdb reanalysed the 5' RACE reads using MiXCR and keeps one entry per CDR3 protein. Of 150,000 or so distinct CDR3 sequences listed, around 10% were seen once; the top ten hold 3% to 4%. The sample taken for sequencing was PBMCs or a T cell subset sorted from them (not recorded which). The chain uses TRBV5-1 and TRBJ1-2; D is unresolved. The receptor's source is a man aged 18-30 years who had mild COVID-19 (a few samples of this study predate the infection). Cell type and time point are not known. The CDR3 DNA reads as TGCGCCAGCAGCTTGAGTACAGATGGCTACACCTTC. Amino acids: CASSLSTDGYTF. The variable domain in full, with the rest retrieved from reference TRBV5-1 and TRBJ1-2, is KAGVTQTPRYLIKTRGQQVTLSCSPISGHRSVSWYQQTPGQGLQFLFEYFSETQRNKGNFPGRFSGRQFSNSRSEMNVSTLELGDSALYLCASSLSTDGYTFGSGTRLTVV.